This TCR beta chain was sequenced during a study of tumor-infiltrating lymphocytes in oesophageal squamous cell carcinoma. The V and J ends lost 7 bases and 2 bases respectively, with 15 bases between them. Germline lookup yields CDR1 SGHRS and CDR2 YFSETQ. This CDR3 region has 14 residues. TCRdb re-called the PCR reads with MiXCR, one entry per CDR3 protein. The sample consists of about 12,000 distinct CDR3 sequences, roughly 55% of them appearing once. The specimen was esophageal tumor tissue. The TCR comes from a female donor with esophageal squamous cell carcinoma. This chain connects TRBV5-1 to TRBJ2-5; possible D gene TRBD2, 6 bases. CDR3 sequence reads: CASATGRDQETQYF. The CDR3, as DNA: TGCGCCAGCGCGACCGGGCGGGATCAAGAGACCCAGTACTTC.